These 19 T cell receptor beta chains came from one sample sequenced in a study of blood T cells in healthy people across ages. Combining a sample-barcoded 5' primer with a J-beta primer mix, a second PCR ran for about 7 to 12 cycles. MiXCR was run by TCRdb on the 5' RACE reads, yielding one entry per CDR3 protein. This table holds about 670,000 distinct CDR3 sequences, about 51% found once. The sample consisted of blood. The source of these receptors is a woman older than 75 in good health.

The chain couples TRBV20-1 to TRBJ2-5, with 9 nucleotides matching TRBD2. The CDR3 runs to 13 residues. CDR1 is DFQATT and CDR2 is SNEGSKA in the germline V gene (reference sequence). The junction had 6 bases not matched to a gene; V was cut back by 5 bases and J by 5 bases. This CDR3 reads CSAPRLAGETQYF. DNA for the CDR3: TGCAGTGCTCCAAGGCTAGCGGGGGAGACCCAGTACTTC.

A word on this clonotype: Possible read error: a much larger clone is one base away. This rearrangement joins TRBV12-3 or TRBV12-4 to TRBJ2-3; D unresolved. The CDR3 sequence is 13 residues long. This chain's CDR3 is CVSSLHNTDTQYF. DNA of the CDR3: TGTGTCAGCAGCCTCCACAACACAGATACGCAGTATTTT.

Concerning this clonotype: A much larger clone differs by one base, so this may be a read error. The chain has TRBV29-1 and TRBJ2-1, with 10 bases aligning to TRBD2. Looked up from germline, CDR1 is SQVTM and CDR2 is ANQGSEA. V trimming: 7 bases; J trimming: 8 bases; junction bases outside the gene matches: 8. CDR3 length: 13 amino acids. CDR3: CSASGRANDEQFF. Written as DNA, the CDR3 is TGCAGCGCGAGCGGGAGGGCGAACGATGAGCAGTTCTTC.

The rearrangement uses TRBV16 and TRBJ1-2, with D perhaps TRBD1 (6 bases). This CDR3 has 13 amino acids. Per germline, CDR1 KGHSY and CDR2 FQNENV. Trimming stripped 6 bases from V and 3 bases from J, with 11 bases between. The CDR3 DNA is TGTGCCAGCAGTGGACAGTCGGACTATGGCTACACCTTC. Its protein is CASSGQSDYGYTF.

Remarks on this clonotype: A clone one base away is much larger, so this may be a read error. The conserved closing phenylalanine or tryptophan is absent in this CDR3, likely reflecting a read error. CDR3 coding DNA: TGTGCCAGCAGTTCACCAGGGGGCGATGGCTACACCTTA. Translation gives CASSSPGGDGYTL. The rearrangement links TRBV12-3 or TRBV12-4 to TRBJ1-2, with 8 positions matching TRBD1. V dropped 4 bases and J dropped 6; count of bases not matched to a gene: 4. The CDR3 has 13 amino acids.

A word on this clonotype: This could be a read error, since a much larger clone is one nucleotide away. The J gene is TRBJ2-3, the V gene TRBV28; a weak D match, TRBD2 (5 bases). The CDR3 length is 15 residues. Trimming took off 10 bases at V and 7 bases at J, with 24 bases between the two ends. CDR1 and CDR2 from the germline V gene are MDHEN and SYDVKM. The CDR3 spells CATTKPGNGLNTQYF. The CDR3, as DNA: TGTGCCACCACGAAACCGGGAAACGGGCTAAATACGCAGTATTTT. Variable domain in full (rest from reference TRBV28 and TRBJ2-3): DVKVTQSSRYLVKRTGEKVFLECVQDMDHENMFWYRQDPGLGLRLIYFSYDVKMKEKGDIPEGYSVSREKKERFSLILESASTNQTSMYLCATTKPGNGLNTQYFGPGTRLTVL.

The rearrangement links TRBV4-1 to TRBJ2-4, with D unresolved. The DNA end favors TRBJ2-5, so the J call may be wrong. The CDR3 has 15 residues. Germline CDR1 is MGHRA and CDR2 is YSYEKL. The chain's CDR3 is CASSQIKNPSETQYF. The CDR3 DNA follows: TGCGCCAGCAGCCAAATCAAGAACCCCAGTGAGACCCAGTACTTC.

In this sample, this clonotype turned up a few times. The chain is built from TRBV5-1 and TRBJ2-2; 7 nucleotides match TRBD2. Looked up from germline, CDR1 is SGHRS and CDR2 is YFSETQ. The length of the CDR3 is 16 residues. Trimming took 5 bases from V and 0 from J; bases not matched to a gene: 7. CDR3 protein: CASRGGTVTNTGELFF. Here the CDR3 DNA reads TGCGCCAGCAGGGGAGGGACGGTAACGAACACCGGGGAGCTGTTTTTT.

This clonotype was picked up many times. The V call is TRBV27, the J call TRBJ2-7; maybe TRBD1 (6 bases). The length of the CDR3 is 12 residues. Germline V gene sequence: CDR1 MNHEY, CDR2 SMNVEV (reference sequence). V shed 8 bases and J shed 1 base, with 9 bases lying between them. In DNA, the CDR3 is TGTGCCAGCGGGGACATTTCCTACGAGCAGTACTTC. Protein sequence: CASGDISYEQYF.

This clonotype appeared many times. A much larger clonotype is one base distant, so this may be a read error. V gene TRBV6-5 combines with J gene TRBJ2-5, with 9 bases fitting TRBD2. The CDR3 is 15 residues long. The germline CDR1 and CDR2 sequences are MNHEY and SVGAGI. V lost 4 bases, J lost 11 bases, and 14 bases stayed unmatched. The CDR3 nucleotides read TGTGCCAGCAGTTTAGCGGGGGCGAATTACAATGAGCAGTACTTC. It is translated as CASSLAGANYNEQYF.

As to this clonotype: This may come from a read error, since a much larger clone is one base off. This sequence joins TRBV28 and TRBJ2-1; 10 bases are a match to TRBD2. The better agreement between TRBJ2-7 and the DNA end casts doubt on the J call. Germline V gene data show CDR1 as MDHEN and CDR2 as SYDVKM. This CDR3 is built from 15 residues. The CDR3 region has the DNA TGTGCCAGCAGTTTATTGGGACTAGCGCCGAATGAGCAGTACTTC. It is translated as CASSLLGLAPNEQYF.

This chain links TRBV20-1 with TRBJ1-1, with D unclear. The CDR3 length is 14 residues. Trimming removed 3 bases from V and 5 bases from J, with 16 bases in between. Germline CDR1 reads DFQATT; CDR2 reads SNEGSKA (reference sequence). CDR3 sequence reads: CSARQLRRETEAFF. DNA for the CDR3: TGCAGTGCTAGGCAACTGAGAAGGGAAACTGAAGCTTTCTTT.

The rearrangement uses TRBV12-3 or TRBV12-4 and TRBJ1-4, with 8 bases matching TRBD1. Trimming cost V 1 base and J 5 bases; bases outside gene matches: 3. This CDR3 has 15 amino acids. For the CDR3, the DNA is TGTGCCAGCAGTTTAGTTGGACAGGGAAATGAAAAACTGTTTTTT. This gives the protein CASSLVGQGNEKLFF.

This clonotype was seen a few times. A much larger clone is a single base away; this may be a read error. The CDR3 protein is CASSFGQGAGNEQYF. In nucleotides, the CDR3 is TGTGCCAGCAGCTTTGGACAGGGGGCGGGAAATGAGCAGTACTTC. The chain carries TRBV7-2 and TRBJ2-7; 11 bases are shared with TRBD1. Trimming took 3 bases from V and 7 from J; bases not matched to a gene: 8. Germline CDR1 SGHTA, CDR2 FQGNSA. The CDR3 spans 15 residues.

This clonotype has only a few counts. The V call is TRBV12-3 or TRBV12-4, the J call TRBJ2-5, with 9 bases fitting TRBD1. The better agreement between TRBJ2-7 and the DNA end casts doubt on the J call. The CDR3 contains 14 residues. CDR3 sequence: CASSGQGMYYEQYF. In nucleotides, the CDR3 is TGTGCCAGCAGTGGACAGGGGATGTATTACGAGCAGTACTTC.

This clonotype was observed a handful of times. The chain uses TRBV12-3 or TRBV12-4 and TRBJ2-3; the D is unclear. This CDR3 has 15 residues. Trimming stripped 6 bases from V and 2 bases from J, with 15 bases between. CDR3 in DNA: TGTGCCAGCAGCGCGGACGCGCCCCACACAGATACGCAGTATTTT. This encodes CASSADAPHTDTQYF.

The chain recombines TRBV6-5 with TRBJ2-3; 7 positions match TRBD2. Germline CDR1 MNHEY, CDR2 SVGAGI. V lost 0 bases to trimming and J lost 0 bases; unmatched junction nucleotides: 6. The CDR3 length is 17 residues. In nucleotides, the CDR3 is TGTGCCAGCAGTTACTCGAGCCGGGGGGTTAGCACAGATACGCAGTATTTT. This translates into CASSYSSRGVSTDTQYF.

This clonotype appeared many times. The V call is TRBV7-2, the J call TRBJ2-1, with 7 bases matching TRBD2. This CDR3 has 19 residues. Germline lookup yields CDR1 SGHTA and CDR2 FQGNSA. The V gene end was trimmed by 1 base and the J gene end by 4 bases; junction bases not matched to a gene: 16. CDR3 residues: CASSLGLSASGASYNEQFF. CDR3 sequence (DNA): TGTGCCAGCAGCTTAGGTCTTTCGGCAAGCGGGGCCTCGTACAATGAGCAGTTCTTC.

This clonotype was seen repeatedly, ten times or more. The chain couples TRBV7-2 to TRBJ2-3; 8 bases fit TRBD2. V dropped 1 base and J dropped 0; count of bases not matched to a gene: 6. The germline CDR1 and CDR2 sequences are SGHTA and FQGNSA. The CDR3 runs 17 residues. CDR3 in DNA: TGTGCCAGCAGCTTAGTAAGCGGGGGCCTGAGCACAGATACGCAGTATTTT. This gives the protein CASSLVSGGLSTDTQYF. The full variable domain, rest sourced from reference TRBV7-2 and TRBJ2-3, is GAGVSQSPSNKVTEKGKDVELRCDPISGHTALYWYRQSLGQGLEFLIYFQGNSAPDKSGLPSDRFSAERTGGSVSTLTIQRTQQEDSAVYLCASSLVSGGLSTDTQYFGPGTRLTVL.